A selection of T cell receptor beta chains follows, all from one sample in a study of control samples from healthy donors and cancer patients. Sequencing used immunoSEQ multiplex PCR; TCRdb keeps in-frame clones, though not all of them. The sample includes 150,000 to 200,000 clones, 94% of them seen just once. The sequenced sample was blood. The origin of the receptors is a woman aged 18-29 years in good health. Each CDR3 is given with its conserved first and last residue. A D gene is named only where the DNA matches it firmly. Some rows mark clone size as missing; the rest say once, few, many or name a class of expanded clone.

D	size	V	J	DNA	CDR3
NA	NA	TRBV2	TRBJ2-5	TGTGCCAGCATCAGGGTCCGAGGGGAGACCCAGTACTTC	CASIRVRGETQYF
NA	NA	TRBV12-3/TRBV12-4	TRBJ2-3	TGTGCCAGCAGGGCGGGAAGTACAGATACGCAGTATTTT	CASRAGSTDTQYF
NA	once	TRBV5-1	TRBJ2-5	TGCGCCAGCAGCTTGATGGGGACTGTTGGGACCCAGTACTTC	CASSLMGTVGTQYF
NA	NA	TRBV7-9	TRBJ1-2	TGTGCCAGCAGCTTAGGACGCAACTATGGCTACACCTTC	CASSLGRNYGYTF
TRBD1	NA	TRBV19	TRBJ1-5	TGTGCCAGTAGTCCCGGGGAGGGGGCCAATCAGCCCCAGCATTTT	CASSPGEGANQPQHF
NA	NA	TRBV18	TRBJ1-2	TGTGCCAGCTCACCACCGATCGGAGTTCTAGAGGGCTACACCTTC	CASSPPIGVLEGYTF
TRBD2	NA	TRBV18	TRBJ2-1	TGTGCCAGCTGGGGGGGAAACAATGAGCAGTTCTTC	CASWGGNNEQFF
TRBD2	NA	TRBV6-2/TRBV6-3	TRBJ2-5	TGTGCCAGCAGTTACACCGGGACTATGCAACAAGAGACCCAGTACTTC	CASSYTGTMQQETQYF
NA	few	TRBV16	TRBJ2-3	TGTGCCAGCAGCCAAGAGGGGGATACGCAGTATTTT	CASSQEGDTQYF
TRBD1	NA	TRBV2	TRBJ2-7	TGTGCCAGCAGTTTAGACAGGGGCTACCACGAGCAGTACTTC	CASSLDRGYHEQYF
NA	NA	TRBV15	TRBJ1-5	TGTGCCACCAGCAGTACAGGGTATAGCAATCAGCCCCAGCATTTT	CATSSTGYSNQPQHF
NA	NA	TRBV9	TRBJ2-1	TGTGCCAGCAGCGTAGAGGGTATGTCCTACAATGAGCAGTTCTTC	CASSVEGMSYNEQFF
TRBD1	NA	TRBV19	TRBJ1-2	TGTGCCAGTAGTATTGGAACCCCGGGACAGAACTATGGCTACACCTTC	CASSIGTPGQNYGYTF
TRBD2	once	TRBV3-1/TRBV3-2	TRBJ2-7	TGTGCCAGCAGCCAATTACTAGCGGGAGTAGACGAGCAGTACTTC	CASSQLLAGVDEQYF
TRBD1	NA	TRBV19	TRBJ2-7	TGTGCCAGTAGTAAGGGGACAGGGCCCCTCCACGAGCAGTACTTC	CASSKGTGPLHEQYF
NA	NA	TRBV5-4	TRBJ2-5	TGTGCCAGCAGCTTGGCAGGGACCGGGAAGACCCAGTACTTC	CASSLAGTGKTQYF
NA	NA	TRBV19	TRBJ1-1	TGTGCCAGTAGTATGGCCCGGAACACTGAAGCTTTCTTT	CASSMARNTEAFF
NA	NA	TRBV6-6	TRBJ1-1	TGTGCCAGCAGCTATGGGGGGGACGGGGGCTTGACTGAAGCTTTCTTT	CASSYGGDGGLTEAFF
TRBD2	once	TRBV24-1	TRBJ2-3	TGTGCCACCAGTGACCCGGGACTAGCGGGGGGCACAGATACGCAGTATTTT	CATSDPGLAGGTDTQYF
NA	once	TRBV7-3	TRBJ2-3	TGTGCCAGCAGCTTATTCGTCCTGGACAGAACAGATACGCAGTATTTT	CASSLFVLDRTDTQYF
NA	NA	TRBV18	TRBJ1-1	TGTGCCAGCTCACCACCCCCAACAGCGAACACTGAAGCTTTCTTT	CASSPPPTANTEAFF
NA	NA	TRBV19	TRBJ2-1	TGTGCCAGTAGCATCACCCTCCGGGGCTACAATGAGCAGTTCTTC	CASSITLRGYNEQFF
TRBD1	NA	TRBV5-4	TRBJ1-4	TGTGCCAGCAGCATCCGACAGGGGGATGGCGAAAAACTGTTTTTT	CASSIRQGDGEKLFF
TRBD2	NA	TRBV7-9	TRBJ2-7	TGTGCCAGCAGCTTAAGGCTAGCGGGAGTCTACGAGCAGTACTTC	CASSLRLAGVYEQYF
NA	NA	TRBV28	TRBJ1-5	TGTGCCAGCAGTTTAGTGACAGATAGCAATCAGCCCCAGCATTTT	CASSLVTDSNQPQHF
NA	once	TRBV7-2	TRBJ2-5	TGTGCCAGCAGTTACAGGGAAGAGACCCAGTACTTC	CASSYREETQYF
NA	NA	TRBV21-1	TRBJ1-4	TGTGCCAGCAGCAAAGAACAGGGGGCCCTGAGGGTTGATGAAAAACTGTTTTTT	CASSKEQGALRVDEKLFF
TRBD1	NA	TRBV12-3/TRBV12-4	TRBJ2-3	TGTGCCAGCACGCAACAGGGGACGCAGTATTTT	CASTQQGTQYF
TRBD1	NA	TRBV5-1	TRBJ2-7	TGCGCCAGCAGCTTAGGGGACAGAGTCTACGAGCAGTACTTC	CASSLGDRVYEQYF
NA	NA	TRBV27	TRBJ1-1	TGTGCCAGCAGGCCCTACGGGGGACCGAACACTGAAGCTTTCTTT	CASRPYGGPNTEAFF
NA	NA	TRBV21-1	TRBJ2-3	TGTGCCAGCAGCAAAGGGTGGGACAGGGGGAGCGCAGATACGCAGTATTTT	CASSKGWDRGSADTQYF
NA	NA	TRBV19	TRBJ2-1	TGTGCCAGTAGTATAACAGGGCCAGGCAATGAGCAGTTCTTC	CASSITGPGNEQFF
TRBD2	NA	TRBV4-2	TRBJ2-7	TGTGCCAGCAGCACGTCAGCGGGGGTCTACGAGCAGTACTTC	CASSTSAGVYEQYF
NA	NA	TRBV19	TRBJ2-7	TGTGCCAGTAGTATGAGTGGTGAGCGCGAGCAGTACTTC	CASSMSGEREQYF
NA	NA	TRBV5-8	TRBJ1-5	TGTGCCAGCAGCTTGGGGCTGGGCAATCAGCCCCAGCATTTT	CASSLGLGNQPQHF
TRBD1	NA	TRBV18	TRBJ1-5	TGTGCCAGCTCACCGGGGACAGGAAATCAGCCCCAGCATTTT	CASSPGTGNQPQHF
NA	NA	TRBV2	TRBJ2-5	TGTGCCAGCAGTGAACAACAGGCTATCCAAGAGACCCAGTACTTC	CASSEQQAIQETQYF
NA	NA	TRBV27	TRBJ1-2	TGTGCCAGCTCCCTTAGAGAGAACAGCGCCTATGGCTACACCTTC	CASSLRENSAYGYTF
TRBD1	NA	TRBV15	TRBJ2-1	TGTGCCACCATCGGACAGGGGTTGGGTGAGCAGTTCTTC	CATIGQGLGEQFF
NA	NA	TRBV9	TRBJ1-1	TGTGCCAGCAGCGTAATCACGAACACTGAAGCTTTCTTT	CASSVITNTEAFF
TRBD2	NA	TRBV19	TRBJ2-5	TGTGCCAGTAGTATAATAGCGGGCAACACGGAGACCCAGTACTTC	CASSIIAGNTETQYF
TRBD1	NA	TRBV27	TRBJ2-5	TGTGCCAGCAGTTCCCACAGGGGGCACCAAGAGACCCAGTACTTC	CASSSHRGHQETQYF